One and the same sample provided the 14 T cell receptor beta chains below, sequenced in a study of naive and memory T cell subsets. Study-wide points: Naive repertoires, especially CD8, held a few larger clonotypes, possibly memory cells re-expressing CD45RA.

Antigens of these TCRs are unknown. Two oligonucleotides, mixed equimolar, formed the beta constant-region primer covering TRBC1 and TRBC2. The ligated cDNA underwent four PCR rounds using SP2 and nested alpha and beta constant-region primers. TCRdb processed the UMI-ligation and nested PCR reads anew with MiXCR; each CDR3 protein has one entry. The sample has around 140,000 distinct CDR3 sequences; approximately 22% are singletons. The specimen was naive CD4+ T cells from blood. The receptors were gathered from a human donor in good health.

This clonotype has only a few counts. In nucleotides, the CDR3 is TGCAGCGTTGTGCGGACTGAAGCTTTCTTT. Translating gives CSVVRTEAFF. The chain links TRBV29-1 to TRBJ1-1; no definite D call. This CDR3 contains 10 residues. V was shortened by 4 bases and J by 5 bases, with 5 bases between the two germline ends. Looked up from germline, CDR1 is SQVTM and CDR2 is ANQGSEA.

The chain links TRBV7-2 to TRBJ2-6; no clear D. CDR1 is SGHTA and CDR2 is FQGNSA in the germline V gene. The CDR3 is 18 residues long. Trimming cost V 5 bases and J 0 bases, with 17 bases left between them. The CDR3 protein is CASSPTALSLSGANVLTF. The DNA for the CDR3 is TGTGCCAGCAGCCCTACAGCCTTATCCCTCTCTGGGGCCAACGTCCTGACTTTC.

Here the CDR3 DNA reads TGTGCCAGCAGTTTAGCCCAGGGGGTAGGTGAGCAGTTCTTC. Its protein is CASSLAQGVGEQFF. This chain connects TRBV12-3 or TRBV12-4 to TRBJ2-1, with 7 positions matching TRBD1. The CDR3 has 14 amino acids. Trimming cost V 0 bases and J 9 bases; bases outside gene matches: 5.

This clonotype was seen at least ten times. V is TRBV6-5 and J is TRBJ2-3, with D unresolved. The V end lost 5 bases, the J end lost 0 bases, and 9 bases lay between the germline ends. The CDR3 consists of 14 residues. The germline gives CDR1 MNHEY, CDR2 SVGAGI. The CDR3 sequence: CASSMGPSTDTQYF. The CDR3 coding sequence is TGTGCCAGCAGTATGGGCCCTAGCACAGATACGCAGTATTTT.

The chain links TRBV6-2 or TRBV6-3 to TRBJ2-1, with 7 nucleotides matching TRBD1. V gave up 6 bases and J gave up 16 bases; unmatched junction bases: 12. Germline V gene sequence: CDR1 MNHEY, CDR2 SVGEGT. This CDR3 has 12 residues. Here the CDR3 reads CASSLDRDRYFF. The CDR3 nucleotides are TGTGCCAGCAGCCTAGACCGGGACAGATATTTCTTC.

The V call is TRBV28, the J call TRBJ2-2; D may be TRBD1 (5 bases). Germline CDR1 MDHEN, CDR2 SYDVKM. The germline V and J ends were trimmed by 5 bases and 0 bases, with 13 bases remaining between them. This CDR3 has 16 residues. In nucleotides, the CDR3 is TGTGCCAGCAGTCTTCACAGGCAGGCGAACACCGGGGAGCTGTTTTTT. This codes for CASSLHRQANTGELFF.

This clonotype has only a few counts. This sequence joins TRBV20-1 and TRBJ2-5; 14 nucleotides align to TRBD2. The CDR3 runs to 17 residues. The V gene end was trimmed by 0 bases and the J gene end by 5 bases; junction bases not matched to a gene: 8. The V gene's germline CDR1 is DFQATT and CDR2 SNEGSKA (reference sequence). CDR3 amino acids: CSARDGRLAGGGETQYF. The CDR3 DNA reads as TGCAGTGCTAGAGATGGGAGACTAGCGGGAGGGGGTGAGACCCAGTACTTC.

The gene calls are TRBV12-3 or TRBV12-4 and TRBJ2-7, with 14 positions matching TRBD2. This CDR3 comprises 14 residues. V was clipped by 5 bases and J by 9 bases; unmatched bases: 6. CDR3 in DNA: TGTGCCAGCAGTACGGGACTAGCGGGAGTGAGGCAGTACTTC. Translation: CASSTGLAGVRQYF.

The genes are TRBV14 and TRBJ1-3; D unresolved. V dropped 0 bases and J dropped 4 bases, with 16 bases sitting between them. Germline loops: CDR1 SGHDN, CDR2 FVKESK. The CDR3 is 17 amino acids. As DNA, the CDR3 is TGTGCCAGCAGCCAAGATATCAGCGGCCTTTACGGAAACACCATATATTTT. Protein sequence: CASSQDISGLYGNTIYF. Full variable domain (remainder filled in from reference TRBV14 and TRBJ1-3): EAGVTQFPSHSVIEKGQTVTLRCDPISGHDNLYWYRRVMGKEIKFLLHFVKESKQDESGMPNNRFLAERTGGTYSTLKVQPAELEDSGVYFCASSQDISGLYGNTIYFGEGSWLTVV.

This clonotype was picked up a small number of times. J is TRBJ1-5 and V is TRBV20-1, with a possible D match to TRBD1 (5 bases). This CDR3 has 16 residues. Deletions cut 0 bases from V and 4 bases from J, with 16 bases between. In germline, CDR1 is DFQATT, CDR2 SNEGSKA (reference sequence). CDR3 in DNA: TGCAGTGCTAGAGATCCCCTAAAGGGGCCAAATCAGCCCCAGCATTTT. Its translation is CSARDPLKGPNQPQHF.

V usage is TRBV12-3 or TRBV12-4 and J usage is TRBJ1-4; D unresolved. The CDR3 is 18 amino acids. Trimming took off 2 bases at V and 4 bases at J, with 20 bases between the two ends. The CDR3 protein is CASSLPDRVSRRNEKLFF. CDR3 in DNA: TGTGCCAGCAGTTTACCTGACCGGGTCAGTCGTCGTAATGAAAAACTGTTTTTT.

This clonotype was counted only a few times. This chain connects TRBV28 to TRBJ2-7; 7 nucleotides match TRBD2. Germline V gene sequence: CDR1 MDHEN, CDR2 SYDVKM. V trimming: 6 bases; J trimming: 6 bases; junction bases outside the gene matches: 5. CDR3 length: 12 residues. CDR3 sequence reads: CASRRELLEQYF. DNA of the CDR3: TGTGCCAGCAGGCGGGAGCTTCTCGAGCAGTACTTC.

Only a few counts were recorded for this clonotype. V gene TRBV4-1 combines with J gene TRBJ1-1, with 8 positions matching TRBD1. Germline CDR1 reads MGHRA; CDR2 reads YSYEKL. This CDR3 has 15 residues. After removal of 3 bases from V and 3 bases from J, the junction contained 6 bases not matched to a gene. In nucleotides, the CDR3 is TGCGCCAGCAGCCACCCAGGACAGGGCGACACTGAAGCTTTCTTT. Translated, it gives CASSHPGQGDTEAFF.

This clonotype has only a few counts. Written as DNA, the CDR3 is TGTGCCAGCAGCTTGGGATGGGACTCAGGAAACACCATATATTTT. Encoded protein: CASSLGWDSGNTIYF. The chain recombines TRBV11-1 with TRBJ1-3; possibly TRBD1 for D (5 bases). The CDR3 is 15 residues long. CDR1 is SGHAT, CDR2 FQDESV, per germline (reference sequence). Trimming took 3 bases from V and 4 from J, leaving 13 bases between them.